This entry concerns a single T cell receptor beta chain. The table came from immunoSEQ multiplex PCR; TCRdb's copy has only in-frame clones and leaves some out. Among about 2 million clones listed, about 95% were seen once. The data derive from a study of shared clonotypes between healthy human individuals. Trimming pared 0 bases from V and 3 bases from J, leaving 10 bases between. The CDR3 runs to 14 residues. Germline V gene data show CDR1 as SGHNT and CDR2 as YYREEE (reference sequence). Naive CD8 cells comprised CD45RO-negative, CCR7-positively selected cells, excluding terminally differentiated effector memory CD45RA+ cells.

This TCR came from a man aged 18 to 30 in good health. Material: naive CD8+ T cells sorted from blood. The J gene is TRBJ2-7, the V gene TRBV5-4; no definite D call. The CDR3 region is CASSLEGPNYEQYF. The CDR3 nucleotides are TGTGCCAGCAGCTTGGAAGGACCTAACTACGAGCAGTACTTC.